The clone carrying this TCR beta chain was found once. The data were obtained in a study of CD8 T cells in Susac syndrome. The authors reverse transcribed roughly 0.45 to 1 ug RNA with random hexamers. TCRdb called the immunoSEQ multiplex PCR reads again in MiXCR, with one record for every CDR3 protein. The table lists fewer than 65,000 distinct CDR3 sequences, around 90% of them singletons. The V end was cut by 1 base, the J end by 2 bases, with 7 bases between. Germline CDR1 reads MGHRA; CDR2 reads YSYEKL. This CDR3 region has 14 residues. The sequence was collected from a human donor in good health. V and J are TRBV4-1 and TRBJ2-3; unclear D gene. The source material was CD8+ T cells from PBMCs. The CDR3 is CASSQGAFTDTQYF. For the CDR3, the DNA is TGCGCCAGCAGCCAAGGGGCGTTCACAGATACGCAGTATTTT.